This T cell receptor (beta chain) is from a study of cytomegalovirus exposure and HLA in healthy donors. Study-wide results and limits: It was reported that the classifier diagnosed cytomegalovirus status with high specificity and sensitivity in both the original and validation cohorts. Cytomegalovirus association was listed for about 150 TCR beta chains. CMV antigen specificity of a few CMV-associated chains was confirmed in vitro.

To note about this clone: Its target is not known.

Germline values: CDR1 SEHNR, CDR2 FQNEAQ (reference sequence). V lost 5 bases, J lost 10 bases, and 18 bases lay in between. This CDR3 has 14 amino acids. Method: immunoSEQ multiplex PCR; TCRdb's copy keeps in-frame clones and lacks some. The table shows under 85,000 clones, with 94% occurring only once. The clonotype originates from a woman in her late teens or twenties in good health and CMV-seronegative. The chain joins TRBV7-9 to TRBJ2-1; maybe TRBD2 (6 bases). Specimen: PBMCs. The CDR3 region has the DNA TGTGCCAGCAGCCGTGGAGGTCCCCGGGGGGAGCAGTTCTTC. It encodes CASSRGGPRGEQFF.